Shown below are 21 T cell receptor beta chains from a single sample sequenced in a study of read filtering for tumor transcriptome and immune sequencing. Molecular barcoded adaptors covering alpha/delta and beta/gamma chains were used on about 390 ng RNA. TCRdb reprocessed the reads with MiXCR, giving one entry per CDR3 protein. The table lists 30,000 to 40,000 distinct CDR3 sequences, roughly an eighth of them singletons. Sequencing was carried out using a population of CD138-negative cells sorted from bone marrow. The receptors stem from a donor over 35 with multiple myeloma.

This clonotype appeared many times. This chain uses TRBV20-1 with TRBJ2-1; 9 bases map to TRBD2. V was pared by 4 bases and J by 5 bases, with 9 bases of the junction left unmatched. The germline V gene has CDR1 DFQATT and CDR2 SNEGSKA (reference sequence). The CDR3 is 15 amino acids. Here the CDR3 reads CSANDLAGSDNEQFF. As DNA, the CDR3 is TGCAGTGCTAACGACCTAGCGGGGTCCGACAATGAGCAGTTCTTC.

The chain has TRBV12-5 and TRBJ1-2; TRBD1 aligns across 7 bases. The CDR3 totals 16 residues. CDR1 is LGHNT, CDR2 FRNRAP, per germline. DNA for the CDR3: TGTGCCAGCAGTTTAATAGGGGGCGCAGGGTACTATGGCTACACCTTC. This sequence encodes CASSLIGGAGYYGYTF.

This clonotype has a handful of counts. The chain is built from TRBV5-1 and TRBJ2-1, with 8 bases matching TRBD2. CDR1 and CDR2 from the germline V gene are SGHRS and YFSETQ. The V gene end was trimmed by 4 bases and the J gene end by 6 bases; junction bases not matched to a gene: 6. This CDR3 has 14 residues. The CDR3 sequence: CASSRGLDVNEQFF. The CDR3 DNA sequence: TGCGCCAGCAGCAGGGGACTAGACGTCAATGAGCAGTTCTTC.

V usage is TRBV29-1 and J usage is TRBJ2-5; 7 nucleotides line up with TRBD2. With 7 bases clipped from V and 7 bases from J, the junction kept 15 bases outside the gene matches. The germline V gene encodes CDR1 SQVTM and CDR2 ANQGSEA. The CDR3 extends over 14 amino acids. Here the CDR3 DNA reads TGCAGCGCCGATGGAGCTCTGGGGGGGGGGACCCAGTACTTC. This translates into CSADGALGGGTQYF.

This clonotype was counted ten times or more. The rearrangement links TRBV18 to TRBJ2-2, with D maybe TRBD2 (6 bases). The length of the CDR3 is 16 residues. V gave up 4 bases and J gave up 2 bases, with 14 bases separating them. Germline V gene lookup returns CDR1 KGHSH and CDR2 LQKENI. CDR3 residues: CASSLTGDGNTGELFF. CDR3 bases: TGTGCCAGCTCACTTACGGGGGACGGAAACACCGGGGAGCTGTTTTTT.

This clonotype was picked up many times. The V gene is TRBV20-1, the J gene TRBJ2-7; weak D call: TRBD1 (6 bases). Germline V lookup: CDR1 DFQATT, CDR2 SNEGSKA (reference sequence). CDR3 length equals 13 residues. Trimming removed 5 bases at V and 3 bases at J, with 14 bases between. Here the CDR3 DNA reads TGCAGTGCTTCGTGGACAGCTAGCTACGAGCAGTACTTC. Translating it yields CSASWTASYEQYF.

The chain combines TRBV20-1 with TRBJ2-7; TRBD1 is a possible D gene (5 bases). Trimming removed 7 bases from V and 3 bases from J, with 10 bases in between. This CDR3 has 11 amino acids. Germline assignment: CDR1 DFQATT and CDR2 SNEGSKA (reference sequence). CDR3 DNA: TGCAGTGGGGGCTACCGCTACGAGCAGTACTTC. Amino acids: CSGGYRYEQYF.

In this sample, this clonotype turned up many times. V is TRBV6-1 and J is TRBJ2-5; unclear D gene. The CDR3 is 14 residues long. Trimming stripped 2 bases from V and 2 bases from J, with 9 bases between. The V gene's germline CDR1 is MNHNS and CDR2 SASEGT. The CDR3 reads CASSESGRQETQYF. The CDR3 DNA follows: TGTGCCAGCAGTGAATCTGGTAGGCAAGAGACCCAGTACTTC.

This clonotype was detected a few times. A much larger clonotype is one base distant, so this may be a read error. The genes are TRBV4-1 and TRBJ1-5; D remains ambiguous. Germline assignment: CDR1 MGHRA and CDR2 YSYEKL. The CDR3 has 15 amino acids. The germline V and J ends were trimmed by 1 base and 6 bases, with 13 bases remaining between them. CDR3 DNA: TGCGCCAGCAGCCAAGCGTTCGGGAATAGTCAGCCCCAGCATTTT. Translated, it gives CASSQAFGNSQPQHF.

This clonotype showed up many times. The V gene is TRBV20-1, the J gene TRBJ2-5; unclear D gene. Germline values: CDR1 DFQATT, CDR2 SNEGSKA (reference sequence). The CDR3 length is 11 residues. V lost 5 bases and J lost 1, with 5 bases in between. CDR3 amino acids: CSAESQETQYF. CDR3 DNA sequence: TGCAGTGCTGAGTCCCAAGAGACCCAGTACTTC.

The sample holds a few counts of this clonotype. The chain combines TRBV15 with TRBJ1-5, with D possibly TRBD1 on 5 matching bases. Looked up from germline, CDR1 is LNHNV and CDR2 is YYDKDF (reference sequence). The CDR3 totals 13 residues. The germline V and J ends were trimmed by 4 bases and 5 bases, with 9 bases remaining between them. The CDR3 nucleotides read TGTGCCACCAGCACTCAGGGTCATCAGCCCCAGCATTTT. Its protein product is CATSTQGHQPQHF. Complete variable domain (other parts from reference TRBV15 and TRBJ1-5): DAMVIQNPRYQVTQFGKPVTLSCSQTLNHNVMYWYQQKSSQAPKLLFHYYDKDFNNEADTPDNFQSRRPNTSFCFLDIRSPGLGDTAMYLCATSTQGHQPQHFGDGTRLSIL.

This clonotype was picked up many times. The chain combines TRBV6-5 with TRBJ2-3; the D is unclear. The CDR3 is 14 residues long. Trimming removed 6 bases at V and 0 bases at J, with 10 bases between. CDR1 and CDR2 (germline): MNHEY, SVGAGI. CDR3 DNA: TGTGCCAGCAGGAATAGCATTAGCACAGATACGCAGTATTTT. Amino acids: CASRNSISTDTQYF.

The sample holds many counts of this clonotype. This chain links TRBV11-2 with TRBJ2-3; 11 positions match TRBD2. Germline V gene sequence: CDR1 SGHAT, CDR2 FQNNGV. CDR3 length: 15 residues. With 7 bases clipped from V and 2 bases from J, the junction kept 5 bases outside the gene matches. The CDR3 DNA sequence: TGTGCCAGCACCTCTAGCGGGAGGCCCACAGATACGCAGTATTTT. It codes for CASTSSGRPTDTQYF.

The chain combines TRBV6-5 with TRBJ2-2; no clear D gene. Trimming shortened V by 5 bases and J by 3 bases, and 7 bases separated the two germline ends. The germline V gene encodes CDR1 MNHEY and CDR2 SVGAGI. The CDR3 covers 13 residues. Here the CDR3 DNA reads TGTGCCAGCAGTGGCGGTGACACCGGGGAGCTGTTTTTT. It codes for CASSGGDTGELFF.

This clonotype was counted ten times or more. This chain connects TRBV10-3 to TRBJ1-5; maybe TRBD1 (6 bases). V lost 6 bases, J lost 7 bases, and 16 bases lay in between. The CDR3 is 14 residues long. Germline values: CDR1 ENHRY, CDR2 SYGVKD. CDR3 residues: CAIRGDTPRQPQHF. The DNA for the CDR3 is TGTGCCATCAGGGGGGACACTCCCAGGCAGCCCCAGCATTTT.

The sample holds many counts of this clonotype. The genes are TRBV29-1 and TRBJ2-7, with D perhaps TRBD1 (6 bases). The CDR3 spans 14 residues. V was cut by 1 base and J by 4 bases, with 14 bases left in between. CDR1 and CDR2 (germline): SQVTM, ANQGSEA. CDR3 in DNA: TGCAGCGTTGAAGTTTTGGACAGAGGATACGAGCAGTACTTC. This encodes CSVEVLDRGYEQYF.

This clonotype was picked up many times. V is TRBV3-1 and J is TRBJ2-7; the D gene is possibly TRBD1 (6 bases). CDR3 length equals 14 residues. Trimming pared 1 base from V and 2 bases from J, leaving 9 bases between. From germline, CDR1 is LGHDT and CDR2 YNNKEL (reference sequence). CDR3 amino acids: CASSQVRGAYEQYF. The CDR3 coding sequence is TGTGCCAGCAGCCAAGTCAGGGGCGCCTACGAGCAGTACTTC.

This clonotype was recorded many times. V is TRBV20-1 and J is TRBJ2-1; 9 nucleotides line up with TRBD2. The CDR3 is made up of 15 amino acids. Germline loops: CDR1 DFQATT, CDR2 SNEGSKA (reference sequence). J gave up 7 bases and V 1 base, and 8 bases lay outside the gene matches. CDR3 loop: CSARVGGRAWNEQFF. DNA for the CDR3: TGCAGTGCTAGAGTGGGCGGGAGGGCCTGGAATGAGCAGTTCTTC.

This clonotype was recorded many times. The chain links TRBV6-6 to TRBJ1-3; TRBD1 might be the D (6 bases). V lost 8 bases to trimming and J lost 0 bases, with 17 bases between them. The V gene's germline CDR1 is MNHNY and CDR2 SVGAGI (reference sequence). The CDR3 runs 16 residues. CDR3 sequence (DNA): TGTGCCAGCGCACCACAGGGAAAATACTCTGGAAACACCATATATTTT. Amino acid sequence: CASAPQGKYSGNTIYF.

The rearrangement joins TRBV28 to TRBJ1-4; 7 bases are a match to TRBD1. The CDR3 consists of 12 residues. Trimming removed 9 bases from V and 7 bases from J; junction bases left unmatched: 5. Germline-derived CDR1 and CDR2 are MDHEN and SYDVKM. CDR3 protein: CASMTGSEKLFF. The CDR3 DNA reads as TGTGCCAGTATGACAGGGAGTGAAAAACTGTTTTTT. Variable domain in full (rest from reference TRBV28 and TRBJ1-4): DVKVTQSSRYLVKRTGEKVFLECVQDMDHENMFWYRQDPGLGLRLIYFSYDVKMKEKGDIPEGYSVSREKKERFSLILESASTNQTSMYLCASMTGSEKLFFGSGTQLSVL.

This clonotype was counted at least ten times. This chain links TRBV20-1 with TRBJ2-3; no reliable D call. This CDR3 contains 13 residues. The germline CDR1 and CDR2 sequences are DFQATT and SNEGSKA (reference sequence). V was cut by 4 bases and J by 0 bases, with 8 bases left in between. CDR3: CSAIRTSTDTQYF. The CDR3 nucleotides are TGCAGTGCTATACGGACCAGCACAGATACGCAGTATTTT.